One sample yielded the 6 T cell receptor beta chains listed below, sequenced in a study of CD8+CD57+ T cells in acquired aplastic anemia. In patients chosen for sequencing, flow cytometry had shown CD8+CD57+ cell expansion. Genomic DNA, the template, was used for profiling of the TCR beta VDJ and CDR3. A single record per CDR3 protein comes from TCRdb applying MiXCR to the reads. Of fewer than 300,000 distinct CDR3 sequences in the sample, 82% are singletons; the top ten hold roughly two fifths. Input material: sorted CD4+, CD8+, or CD8+CD57+ T cells (not recorded which) from PBMCs. Receptor source: a human donor with aplastic anemia.

Remarks on this clonotype: This likely comes from a read error, as the CDR3 has no conserved phenylalanine or tryptophan at its end. It is unclear where the CDR3 begins or ends on the DNA, so no DNA is shown, and the CDR3 is as TCRdb lists it. V usage is TRBV2 and J usage is TRBJ1-2; the table's D call of TRBD1 was not tested on the DNA. The germline V gene has CDR1 SNHLY and CDR2 FYNNEI. The CDR3 length equals 16 residues, ends included. The CDR3 here is CASRYGDTDTHYGCPV.

The chain recombines TRBV5-5 with TRBJ1-1; TRBD1 matches at 10 bases. CDR3 length: 15 amino acids. With 0 bases clipped from V and 3 bases from J, the junction kept 2 bases outside the gene matches. Germline CDR1 and CDR2: SGHKS and YYEKEE (reference sequence). The DNA of the CDR3 is TGTGCCAGCAGCTTGGTGGGGACAGGGGACACTGAAGCTTTCTTT. Translating gives CASSLVGTGDTEAFF. Full variable domain (missing parts from reference TRBV5-5 and TRBJ1-1): DAGVTQSPTHLIKTRGQQVTLRCSPISGHKSVSWYQQVLGQGPQFIFQYYEKEERGRGNFPDRFSARQFPNYSSELNVNALLLGDSALYLCASSLVGTGDTEAFFGQGTRLTVV.

To note about this clonotype: Sequence at one end of the junction differs from germline and may be a read error. The rearrangement links TRBV7-9 to TRBJ2-3; 9 nucleotides line up with TRBD2. The CDR3 consists of 14 residues. Germline-derived CDR1 and CDR2 are SEHNR and FQNEAQ (reference sequence). The DNA of the CDR3 is TGTGCCAGCAGCTTAACGGAGCGGGGGGATCGACGAGCATTT. Translating gives CASSLTERGDRRAF.

V usage is TRBV7-9 and J usage is TRBJ1-1; D call uncertain. V was clipped by 1 base and J by 11 bases, with 17 bases between them. Germline CDR1 is SEHNR and CDR2 is FQNEAQ (reference sequence). This CDR3 is 14 amino acids long. The CDR3 protein is CASSLGGQGSDAFF. CDR3 DNA sequence: TGTGCCAGCAGCTTAGGAGGGCAAGGCAGTGACGCTTTCTTT.

This clonotype showed up just a few times. This chain links TRBV7-7 with TRBJ2-7; tentatively, D is TRBD1 or TRBD2 (5 bases each). The CDR3 contains 14 residues. The V gene's germline CDR1 is SSHAT and CDR2 FNYEAQ (reference sequence). DNA for the CDR3: TGTGCTACCAGCGGCCGGGGCCTAGCCCTCGAGCAGTACTTC. Its protein product is CATSGRGLALEQYF. Full variable domain (remainder filled in from reference TRBV7-7 and TRBJ2-7): GAGVSQSPRYKVTKRGQDVTLRCDPISSHATLYWYQQALGQGPEFLTYFNYEAQPDKSGLPSDRFSAERPEGSISTLTIQRTEQRDSAMYRCATSGRGLALEQYFGPGTRLTVT.

This clonotype has a single count. The V gene is TRBV29-1, the J gene TRBJ2-1; 9 bases fit TRBD2. With V trimmed by 3 bases and J by 5 bases, 11 bases remained unmatched. The germline V gene has CDR1 SQVTM and CDR2 ANQGSEA. This CDR3 contains 16 residues. This CDR3 is CSVEAPAGGIHNEQFF. CDR3 coding DNA: TGCAGCGTTGAGGCACCAGCGGGAGGTATCCACAATGAGCAGTTCTTC.